The rows below give T cell receptor beta chains drawn from one sample of a study of technical replicates of blood from a few donors. The table came from immunoSEQ multiplex PCR; TCRdb's copy has only in-frame clones and leaves some out. The sample lists under 80,000 clones; 80% to 95% were seen once. What was sequenced was T cells isolated from PBMCs. The origin of the receptors is a human donor in good health. Some clones in this sample may be carry-over from other donors' samples. Both conserved end residues are part of each CDR3. The D gene is left open where the match is weak. Rows may omit the clone size; those that give it use once, few, many or a size class.

abundance	v_gene	d_gene	j_gene	CDR3nt	CDR3aa
.	TRBV6-6	TRBD2	TRBJ2-1	TGTGCCAGCAGTGGAGGAGCGGGAGGGCAGAATGAGCAGTTCTTC	CASSGGAGGQNEQFF
.	TRBV6-1	TRBD1	TRBJ2-2	TGTGCCAGCAGGGACAGGAACCCCACCGGGGAGCTGTTTTTT	CASRDRNPTGELFF
.	TRBV7-2	.	TRBJ1-2	TGTGCCAGCAGTTATGACTACGATGGCTACACCTTC	CASSYDYDGYTF
.	TRBV4-2	.	TRBJ1-4	TGTGCCAGCAGCCAAGATGGGACATCAACTAATGAAAAACTGTTTTTT	CASSQDGTSTNEKLFF
.	TRBV7-3	TRBD1	TRBJ1-2	TGTGCCAGCAGCACTGGGACAGGAGTTAACTATGGCTACACCTTC	CASSTGTGVNYGYTF
.	TRBV7-3	.	TRBJ2-5	TGTGCCAGCAGCTTAAGCCCAATAGCGATCCAAGAGACCCAGTACTTC	CASSLSPIAIQETQYF
.	TRBV5-1	.	TRBJ1-1	TGCGCCAGCACTGGTGGGGCGTGGGGGAACACTGAAGCTTTCTTT	CASTGGAWGNTEAFF
.	TRBV6-6	.	TRBJ1-2	TGTGCCAGCAGCCCTACAGGAAACTATGGCTACACCTTC	CASSPTGNYGYTF
.	TRBV29-1	.	TRBJ2-7	TGCAGCGTTGAAGATCTTCGCGGCCTGAGCTCCTACGAGCAGTACTTC	CSVEDLRGLSSYEQYF
once	TRBV29-1	TRBD1	TRBJ1-6	TGCAGCGTGCGACAGGGCCATTCACCCCTCCACTTT	CSVRQGHSPLHF
few	TRBV25-1	.	TRBJ1-1	TGTGCCAGCAACCAGGGCCTGAACACTGAAGCTTTCTTT	CASNQGLNTEAFF